The 32 T cell receptor beta chains in this list originate from one sample, sequenced in a study of T cell responses to AZD1222 COVID-19 vaccine. Assay used: immunoSEQ multiplex PCR; TCRdb lists only in-frame clones, some missing. Seen here are around 69,000 clones, more than 70% observed once, and the top ten hold around 9.9%. The input for sequencing was peripheral blood, taken on day 0 of AZD1222 vaccination. The receptors derive from an adult in good health.

The chain couples TRBV5-5 to TRBJ1-4; D ambiguous. V lost 3 bases and J lost 6, with 12 bases in between. CDR3 length: 14 residues. The germline gives CDR1 SGHKS, CDR2 YYEKEE (reference sequence). CDR3 in DNA: TGTGCCAGCAGCTGGACCCCCGCCGATGAAAAACTGTTTTTT. It specifies CASSWTPADEKLFF. Combining the CDR3 with reference TRBV5-5 and TRBJ1-4 gives the whole variable domain DAGVTQSPTHLIKTRGQQVTLRCSPISGHKSVSWYQQVLGQGPQFIFQYYEKEERGRGNFPDRFSARQFPNYSSELNVNALLLGDSALYLCASSWTPADEKLFFGSGTQLSVL.

This clone was seen a single time. The chain carries TRBV5-1 and TRBJ2-1, with TRBD1 as a possible D gene (5 bases). The CDR3 consists of 14 residues. Between the trimmed V and J ends, which lost 0 bases and 9 bases, there was a span of 13 bases. The germline CDR1 and CDR2 sequences are SGHRS and YFSETQ. DNA for the CDR3: TGCGCCAGCAGCTTGGACTGGACCCAGGGTGAGCAGTTCTTC. Its protein is CASSLDWTQGEQFF.

The chain couples TRBV19 to TRBJ2-5; D is tentatively TRBD1 or TRBD2 (5 bases each). Trimming shortened V by 7 bases and J by 4 bases, and 19 bases separated the two germline ends. The CDR3 contains 15 residues. Germline CDR1 LNHDA, CDR2 SQIVND (reference sequence). CDR3: CASTNYRDEGETQYF. DNA for the CDR3: TGTGCCAGTACTAATTACCGGGACGAAGGAGAGACCCAGTACTTC.

This chain connects TRBV7-2 to TRBJ1-6, with D uncertain. V was cut by 0 bases and J by 7 bases, with 10 bases left in between. Germline V CDR1 and CDR2: SGHTA, FQGNSA. The CDR3 loop spans 15 amino acids. The CDR3 protein is CASSLASGVNSPLHF. Here the CDR3 DNA reads TGTGCCAGCAGCTTAGCCTCAGGCGTCAATTCACCCCTCCACTTT.

The rearrangement uses TRBV7-9 and TRBJ2-1, with 12 bases matching TRBD2. The CDR3 length is 14 residues. Germline values: CDR1 SEHNR, CDR2 FQNEAQ (reference sequence). The V and J ends lost 10 bases and 8 bases, in that order; junction bases with no gene match: 9. DNA of the CDR3: TGTGCCACATTTCTAGCGGGAGGGGCGGATGAGCAGTTCTTC. It yields the protein CATFLAGGADEQFF.

V usage is TRBV5-1 and J usage is TRBJ2-7, with D perhaps matching TRBD1 or TRBD2 (5 bases each). Trimming stripped 0 bases from V and 2 bases from J, with 15 bases between. In germline, CDR1 is SGHRS, CDR2 YFSETQ. CDR3 length: 16 amino acids. CDR3 in DNA: TGCGCCAGCAGCTTGGGAGGGACCATCGAAGCCTACGAGCAGTACTTC. Protein sequence: CASSLGGTIEAYEQYF.

This rearrangement joins TRBV19 to TRBJ1-2; 12 bases line up with TRBD1. With 7 bases clipped from V and 2 bases from J, the junction kept 11 bases outside the gene matches. The germline V gene encodes CDR1 LNHDA and CDR2 SQIVND (reference sequence). CDR3 size: 17 residues. Here the CDR3 reads CASTPGTGGAGNYGYTF. DNA of the CDR3: TGTGCCAGTACCCCCGGGACAGGGGGCGCGGGAAACTATGGCTACACCTTC.

V and J are TRBV29-1 and TRBJ2-1; D gene ambiguous. Germline values: CDR1 SQVTM, CDR2 ANQGSEA. The CDR3 is made up of 12 amino acids. Trimming shortened V by 3 bases and J by 2 bases, and 5 bases separated the two germline ends. The CDR3, as DNA: TGCAGCGTTGATCAGACCTACAATGAGCAGTTCTTC. It specifies CSVDQTYNEQFF.

For the CDR3, the DNA is TGTGCCAGCAGCCAAGATTCTATACGCGAGCAGTACTTC. Its translation: CASSQDSIREQYF. The chain joins TRBV14 to TRBJ2-7; D not certain. Trimming shortened V by 0 bases and J by 6 bases, and 9 bases separated the two germline ends. CDR3 length: 13 residues. From germline, CDR1 is SGHDN and CDR2 FVKESK.

This clone was seen a single time. The V and J genes are TRBV2 and TRBJ2-1, with TRBD2 identical over 8 bases. The junction had 7 bases not matched to a gene; V was cut back by 6 bases and J by 0 bases. CDR3 length: 16 residues. Germline values: CDR1 SNHLY, CDR2 FYNNEI. The CDR3 protein is CASSELAGSSYNEQFF. The CDR3 DNA follows: TGTGCCAGCAGCGAGTTAGCGGGGAGCTCCTACAATGAGCAGTTCTTC.

This clone is medium-sized by share. The chain combines TRBV7-8 with TRBJ2-1; D remains unclear. Germline V lookup: CDR1 SGHVS, CDR2 FQNEAQ. This CDR3 has 17 residues. The ends were cut back, 5 bases at V and 0 bases at J, with 17 bases in the middle. The CDR3 nucleotides read TGTGCCAGCAGCGGGGTCTATGGGGATAGCTCCTACAATGAGCAGTTCTTC. Amino acids: CASSGVYGDSSYNEQFF.

The chain carries TRBV5-1 and TRBJ2-3; D is unresolved. Trimming removed 0 bases at V and 2 bases at J, with 7 bases between. Germline V lookup: CDR1 SGHRS, CDR2 YFSETQ. The CDR3 totals 14 residues. The chain's CDR3 is CASSLVRTTDTQYF. For the CDR3, the DNA is TGCGCCAGCAGCTTGGTGCGCACCACAGATACGCAGTATTTT.

This rearrangement joins TRBV3-1 (or the pseudogene TRBV3-2) to TRBJ2-7, with a possible D match to TRBD2 (6 bases). V was pared by 5 bases and J by 0 bases, with 14 bases between. The CDR3 sequence is 15 residues long. Germline V lookup: CDR1 LGHDT, CDR2 YNNKEL (reference sequence). In DNA, the CDR3 is TGTGCCAGCAGCTCCCGGGACTTGAGCTCCTACGAGCAGTACTTC. This gives the protein CASSSRDLSSYEQYF.

This chain uses TRBV4-1 with TRBJ2-5; D unresolved. CDR3 length equals 12 residues. The germline V gene has CDR1 MGHRA and CDR2 YSYEKL. V was pared by 9 bases and J by 1 base, with 9 bases between. CDR3 in DNA: TGCGCCAGTGGATCCTTCCAAGAGACCCAGTACTTC. This encodes CASGSFQETQYF.

V gene TRBV10-3 combines with J gene TRBJ2-2; TRBD2 matches 8 bases. This CDR3 contains 14 residues. Trimming cost V 5 bases and J 5 bases; bases outside gene matches: 4. Germline lookup yields CDR1 ENHRY and CDR2 SYGVKD. The CDR3 here is CAISSGSGTGELFF. DNA for the CDR3: TGTGCCATCAGTAGCGGGAGTGGGACCGGGGAGCTGTTTTTT.

The V call is TRBV5-1, the J call TRBJ1-5; D is undetermined. The CDR3 runs to 13 residues. Trimming stripped 0 bases from V and 4 bases from J, with 5 bases between. The germline V gene encodes CDR1 SGHRS and CDR2 YFSETQ. CDR3 in DNA: TGCGCCAGCAGCTTGGGGGAGAATCAGCCCCAGCATTTT. This encodes CASSLGENQPQHF.

The V and J genes are TRBV3-1 (or the pseudogene TRBV3-2) and TRBJ1-3; D is uncertain. Germline CDR1 and CDR2: LGHDT and YNNKEL (reference sequence). The V end lost 4 bases, the J end lost 0 bases, and 7 bases lay between the germline ends. The CDR3 is 14 amino acids. The CDR3 DNA follows: TGTGCCAGCAGCCCCTTAAGCTCTGGAAACACCATATATTTT. Translated, it gives CASSPLSSGNTIYF.

The rearrangement joins TRBV5-5 to TRBJ1-5; TRBD1 is a possible D gene (5 bases). Trimming cost V 2 bases and J 9 bases, with 15 bases left between them. Per germline, CDR1 SGHKS and CDR2 YYEKEE (reference sequence). This CDR3 comprises 14 residues. The DNA for the CDR3 is TGTGCCAGCAGCTTCGGACCTGAGGGGAGGCCCCAGCATTTT. Translation: CASSFGPEGRPQHF.

J is TRBJ1-3 and V is TRBV11-3, with D hard to call. This CDR3 comprises 14 residues. Trimming stripped 5 bases from V and 1 base from J, with 9 bases between. Germline loops: CDR1 SGHNT, CDR2 YENEEA. CDR3 amino acids: CASSPGGSGNTIYF. As DNA, the CDR3 is TGTGCCAGCAGCCCCGGCGGGTCTGGAAACACCATATATTTT.

The chain combines TRBV4-2 with TRBJ2-3; possibly TRBD2 for D (6 bases). CDR1 LGHNA and CDR2 YNFKEQ come from the germline V gene. The V gene lost 0 bases and the J gene lost 9 bases, with 10 bases spanning the gap. The CDR3 totals 13 residues. CDR3 sequence: CASSQEWLATQYF. The DNA for the CDR3 is TGTGCCAGCAGCCAAGAATGGCTAGCGACGCAGTATTTT.

The chain couples TRBV21-1 to TRBJ1-5. TRBV21-1 is labeled a pseudogene. The CDR3 extends over 15 amino acids. The CDR3 DNA follows: TGTGCCAGCAGCAAAAGACGGATCGGCAATCAGCCCCAGCATTTT. Residues: CASSKRRIGNQPQHF.

The chain combines TRBV4-1 with TRBJ1-3; D not certain. The V gene lost 0 bases and the J gene lost 0 bases, with 15 bases spanning the gap. CDR1 and CDR2 (germline): MGHRA, YSYEKL. The CDR3 sequence is 18 residues long. CDR3 sequence reads: CASSQDYPAGRSGNTIYF. CDR3 in DNA: TGCGCCAGCAGCCAAGATTACCCGGCAGGCCGCTCTGGAAACACCATATATTTT.

The rearrangement uses TRBV5-1 and TRBJ1-1; D remains ambiguous. This CDR3 region has 15 residues. Germline V gives CDR1 SGHRS, CDR2 YFSETQ. With 5 bases removed from V and 1 base from J, the gap between germline ends came to 15 bases. CDR3 protein: CASRRELLPNTEAFF. CDR3 nucleotides: TGCGCCAGCAGGAGGGAGTTGTTGCCGAACACTGAAGCTTTCTTT.

This clone showed up just once. V gene TRBV5-1 combines with J gene TRBJ2-5, with TRBD1 as a possible D gene (6 bases). The CDR3 totals 14 residues. Germline V lookup: CDR1 SGHRS, CDR2 YFSETQ. The V end lost 1 base, the J end lost 4 bases, and 11 bases lay between the germline ends. The CDR3 nucleotides read TGCGCCAGCAGCTTGCGGCAGGGGCTAGAGACCCAGTACTTC. It is translated as CASSLRQGLETQYF.

Only a few counts were recorded for this clone. The chain uses TRBV5-4 and TRBJ2-5; TRBD2 aligns across 11 bases. This CDR3 region has 16 residues. CDR1 is SGHNT, CDR2 YYREEE, per germline (reference sequence). Germline trimming cut 4 bases from V and 2 bases from J; bases unmatched to any gene: 7. CDR3 coding DNA: TGTGCCAGCAGCCCTGACCTAGCGGGGGGACAAGAGACCCAGTACTTC. This translates into CASSPDLAGGQETQYF.

This clone was detected once. Here the CDR3 DNA reads TGTGCCAGCAGCCCCGGGCTAGCGGACAATGAGCAGTTCTTC. It specifies CASSPGLADNEQFF. The chain couples TRBV7-9 to TRBJ2-1, with TRBD2 matching over 7 bases. Unmatched junction bases numbered 6, after V lost 5 bases and J lost 5 bases. The germline CDR1 and CDR2 sequences are SEHNR and FQNEAQ (reference sequence). The CDR3 is 14 residues long.

The chain joins TRBV10-2 to TRBJ1-4; TRBD1 is a possible D gene (5 bases). The V gene's germline CDR1 is WSHSY and CDR2 SAAADI. Trimming pared 8 bases from V and 2 bases from J, leaving 18 bases between. The CDR3 loop spans 16 amino acids. The CDR3 loop reads CASLGGVGSTNEKLFF. CDR3 sequence (DNA): TGCGCCAGCTTGGGGGGTGTAGGCTCGACTAATGAAAAACTGTTTTTT.

The genes are TRBV13 and TRBJ2-1, with D tentatively TRBD2 (6 bases). This CDR3 has 15 amino acids. The V gene's germline CDR1 is PRHDT and CDR2 FYEKMQ (reference sequence). V lost 4 bases, J lost 6 bases, and 16 bases lay in between. The CDR3 spells CASSSSGTYCNEQFF. CDR3 nucleotide sequence: TGTGCCAGCAGCTCCTCCGGGACTTACTGCAATGAGCAGTTCTTC.

The rearrangement joins TRBV24-1 to TRBJ2-5; TRBD1 matches 7 bases. The CDR3 totals 12 residues. V trimming: 9 bases; J trimming: 3 bases; junction bases outside the gene matches: 3. The V gene's germline CDR1 is KGHDR and CDR2 SFDVKD. This CDR3 is CATEGAEETQYF. The CDR3 region has the DNA TGTGCCACCGAGGGGGCCGAAGAGACCCAGTACTTC.

This clone was counted a few times. The CDR3 DNA is TGCGCCAGCAGCTTGAGGTCGGAGGGTGGCTACACCTTC. Its protein product is CASSLRSEGGYTF. V is TRBV5-1 and J is TRBJ1-2; the D is unclear. Trimming shortened V by 1 base and J by 7 bases, and 11 bases separated the two germline ends. Germline-derived CDR1 and CDR2 are SGHRS and YFSETQ. There are 13 residues in the CDR3.

V usage is TRBV2 and J usage is TRBJ2-1; 9 nucleotides match TRBD1. V shed 3 bases, J shed 9 bases, and the junction held 6 bases outside the gene matches. This CDR3 has 14 residues. Germline-derived CDR1 and CDR2 are SNHLY and FYNNEI. CDR3 amino acids: CASSELRQGVEQFF. DNA of the CDR3: TGTGCCAGCAGTGAGTTGAGACAGGGGGTTGAGCAGTTCTTC.

This chain uses TRBV28 with TRBJ2-7; D is ambiguous. CDR1 is MDHEN and CDR2 is SYDVKM in the germline V gene. CDR3 length: 12 residues. V was trimmed by 6 bases and J by 0 bases, leaving 6 bases between them. CDR3 bases: TGTGCCAGCAGGCAGAGCTCCTACGAGCAGTACTTC. Amino acid sequence: CASRQSSYEQYF.